The sequence of this TCR beta chain was determined in a study of blood T cells in healthy people across ages. Study-wide results and limits: For the donors, CMV status was unknown and possibly confounded expanded clonotype changes. In these data, TCR beta diversity tracked strongly with naive T cell percentage.

A J-beta primer mix and a sample-barcoded 5' primer were used in a second PCR of about 6 to 12 cycles. TCRdb re-derived calls from the 5' RACE reads in MiXCR, one entry per CDR3 protein. Of some 780,000 distinct CDR3 sequences listed, about 61% are singletons. This CDR3 has 16 residues. The germline gives CDR1 SGHNT, CDR2 YYREEE (reference sequence). V was cut by 3 bases and J by 0 bases, with 15 bases left in between. The table lists this clonotype with a few counts. What it binds is not known. The rearrangement links TRBV5-4 to TRBJ1-1; D possibly corresponds to TRBD1 (6 bases). This TCR was sampled from a man between 35 and 55 years old in good health. The sequencing input was blood. CDR3 DNA: TGTGCCAGCAGCTGGGAGACAGGTTCTTTGAACACTGAAGCTTTCTTT. Translation: CASSWETGSLNTEAFF.